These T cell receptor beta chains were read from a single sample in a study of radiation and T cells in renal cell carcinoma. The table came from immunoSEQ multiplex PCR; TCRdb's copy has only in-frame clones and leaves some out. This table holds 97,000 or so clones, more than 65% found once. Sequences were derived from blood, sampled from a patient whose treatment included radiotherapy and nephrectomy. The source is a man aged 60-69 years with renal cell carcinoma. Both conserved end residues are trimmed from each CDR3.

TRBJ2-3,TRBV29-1,SVRGSITDTQY
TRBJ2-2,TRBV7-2,ASSSQPTGELF
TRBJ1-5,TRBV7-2,ASSLWWEGTQPQH
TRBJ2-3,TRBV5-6,ASSYWTGFSSDTQY
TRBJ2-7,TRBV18,ASSPGLAGGFAYEQY
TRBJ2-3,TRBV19,ASSISTGGITDTQY
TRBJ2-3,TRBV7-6,ASSLGLGTDTQY
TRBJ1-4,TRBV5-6,ASSFGTGASLGEKLF
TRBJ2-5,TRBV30,AWSLGAGEQY
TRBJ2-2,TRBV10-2,ASRLAGGNTGELF
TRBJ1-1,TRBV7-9,ASSLENTEAF
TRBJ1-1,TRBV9,ASSVGGDMNTEAF
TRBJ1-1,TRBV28,ASRALNTEAF
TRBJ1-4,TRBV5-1,ASSWGQINEKLF
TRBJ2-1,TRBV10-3,AISGGRFFDEQF
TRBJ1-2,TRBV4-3,ASSPNPGGNYGYT
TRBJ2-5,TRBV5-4,ASSLGWDGQETQY
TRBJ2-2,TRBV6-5,ASRRNTGELF
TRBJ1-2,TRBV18,ASSPGSGSIYGYT
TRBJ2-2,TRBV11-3,ASSLNQAWDTGELF
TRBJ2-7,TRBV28,ASRPPGQIYEQY
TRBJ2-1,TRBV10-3,AISAGSYNEQF
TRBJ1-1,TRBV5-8,ASSLIDGDEAF
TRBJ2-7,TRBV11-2,ASSLGVLFEQY
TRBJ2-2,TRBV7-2,ASSLVLAGSGGGELF
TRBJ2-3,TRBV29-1,SVDPAGEDTQY
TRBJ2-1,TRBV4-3,ASSQEPSGTRGNEQF
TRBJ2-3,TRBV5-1,ASSLPSGRGNTDTQY
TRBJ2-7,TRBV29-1,SVPRGADYNEQY
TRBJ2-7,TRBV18,ASSPPPGWDEQY
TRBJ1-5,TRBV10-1,ASSEGFNQPQH
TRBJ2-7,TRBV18,ASSPGSSYEQY
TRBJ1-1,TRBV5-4,ASSPTGSNAEAF
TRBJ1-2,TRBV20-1,SAFTNYGYT
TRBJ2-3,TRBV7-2,ASSPGLAADTQY
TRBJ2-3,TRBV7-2,ASSSSPSGGLDTQY
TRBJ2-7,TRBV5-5,ASSSQTGGSYEQY
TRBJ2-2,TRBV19,ASSTGHTGELF
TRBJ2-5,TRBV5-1,ASSMGPQETQY
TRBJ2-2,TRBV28,ASSSPAGVVWDGELF
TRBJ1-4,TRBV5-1,ASSSGQVAANEKLF
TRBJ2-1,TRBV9,ASSAPGTGPNEQF